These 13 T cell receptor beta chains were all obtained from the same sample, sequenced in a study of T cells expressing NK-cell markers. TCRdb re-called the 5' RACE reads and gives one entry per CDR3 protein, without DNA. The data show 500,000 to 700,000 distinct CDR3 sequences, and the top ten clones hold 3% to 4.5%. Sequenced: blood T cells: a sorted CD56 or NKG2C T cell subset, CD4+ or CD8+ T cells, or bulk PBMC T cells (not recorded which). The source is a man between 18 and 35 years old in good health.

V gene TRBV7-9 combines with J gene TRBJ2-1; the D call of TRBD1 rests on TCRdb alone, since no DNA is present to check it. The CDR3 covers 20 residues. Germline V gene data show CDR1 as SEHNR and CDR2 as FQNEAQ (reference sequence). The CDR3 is CASSLDGKLVGSYTKNEQFF. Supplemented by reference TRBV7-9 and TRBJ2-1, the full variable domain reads DTGVSQNPRHKITKRGQNVTFRCDPISEHNRLYWYRQTLGQGPEFLTYFQNEAQLEKSRLLSDRFSAERPKGSFSTLEIQRTEQGDSAMYLCASSLDGKLVGSYTKNEQFFGPGTRLTVL.

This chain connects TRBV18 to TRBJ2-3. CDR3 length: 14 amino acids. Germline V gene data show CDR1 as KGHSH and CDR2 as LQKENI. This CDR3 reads CASSPREGADTQYF.

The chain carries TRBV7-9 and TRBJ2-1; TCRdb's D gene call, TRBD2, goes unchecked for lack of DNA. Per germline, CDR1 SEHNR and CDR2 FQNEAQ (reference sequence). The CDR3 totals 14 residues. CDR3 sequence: CASSLVPRGTMQFF.

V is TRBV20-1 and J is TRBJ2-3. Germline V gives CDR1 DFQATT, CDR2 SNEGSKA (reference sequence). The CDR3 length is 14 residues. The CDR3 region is CSATDNPLADTQYF.

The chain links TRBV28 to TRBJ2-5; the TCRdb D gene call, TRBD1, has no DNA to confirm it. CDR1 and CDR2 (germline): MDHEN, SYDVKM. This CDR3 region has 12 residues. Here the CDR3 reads CASYDRPETQYF.

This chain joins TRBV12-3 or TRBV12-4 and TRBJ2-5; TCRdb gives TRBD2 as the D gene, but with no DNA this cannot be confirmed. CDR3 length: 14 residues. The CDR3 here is CASRPRDGAETQYF.

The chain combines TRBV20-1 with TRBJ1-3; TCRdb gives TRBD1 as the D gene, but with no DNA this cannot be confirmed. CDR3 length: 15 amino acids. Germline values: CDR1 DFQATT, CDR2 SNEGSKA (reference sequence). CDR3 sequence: CSAPDRRNSGNTIYF.

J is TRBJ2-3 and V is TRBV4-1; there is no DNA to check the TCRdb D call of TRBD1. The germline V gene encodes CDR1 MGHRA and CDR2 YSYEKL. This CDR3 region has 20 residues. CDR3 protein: CASSQAYGSGDSKGADTQYF.

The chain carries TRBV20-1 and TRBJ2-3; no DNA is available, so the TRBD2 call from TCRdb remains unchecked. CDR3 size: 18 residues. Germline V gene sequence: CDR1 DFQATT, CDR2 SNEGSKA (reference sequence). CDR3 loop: CSARVRRLAGGPADTQYF.

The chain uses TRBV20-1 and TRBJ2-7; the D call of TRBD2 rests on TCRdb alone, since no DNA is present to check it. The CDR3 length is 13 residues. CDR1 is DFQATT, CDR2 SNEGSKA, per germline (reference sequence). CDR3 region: CSASGAGLNEQYF.

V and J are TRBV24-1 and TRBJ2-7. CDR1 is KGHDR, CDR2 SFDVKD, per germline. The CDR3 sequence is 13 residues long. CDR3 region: CATSDRTPYEQYF.

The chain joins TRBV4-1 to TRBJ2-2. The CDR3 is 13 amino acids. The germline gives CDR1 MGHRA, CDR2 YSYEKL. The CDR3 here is CASSQLDLGELFF.

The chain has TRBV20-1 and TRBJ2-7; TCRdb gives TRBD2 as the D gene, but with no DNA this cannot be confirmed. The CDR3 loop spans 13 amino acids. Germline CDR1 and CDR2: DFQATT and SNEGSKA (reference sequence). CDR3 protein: CSATLAGGREQYF.